A selection of T cell receptor beta chains follows, all from one sample in a study of T cell responses to AZD1222 COVID-19 vaccine. Only in-frame clones appear in the TCRdb table, and some are missing; sequencing was by immunoSEQ multiplex PCR. The repertoire holds roughly 150,000 clones, with about 91% as singletons. Sequenced material: peripheral blood, taken 28 days after the second AZD1222 dose. Receptors originate from an adult who received the AZD1222 COVID-19 vaccine. The CDR3 runs from the conserved cysteine through the conserved F or W. The order of the fields is J gene, D gene, clone size, CDR3 length, V gene, CDR3 DNA, CDR3 protein. The D gene is left open where the match is weak. The size of a clone is reported for some rows only, either as once, few or many, or as a class for expanded clones.

TRBJ2-7,TRBD2,-,16,TRBV6-2/TRBV6-3,TGTGCCAGCAGTGAGCGGGACTCGCCACGGACCTACGAGCAGTACTTC,CASSERDSPRTYEQYF
TRBJ1-2,TRBD1,-,15,TRBV6-5,TGTGCCAGCAGTTACCAGACAGGGGCTCGGGGTGGCTACACCTTC,CASSYQTGARGGYTF
TRBJ1-1,TRBD1,-,19,TRBV19,TGTGCCAGTAGTATAGATCCCTCTCTGCTCGGGACAGCCGACACTGAAGCTTTCTTT,CASSIDPSLLGTADTEAFF
TRBJ1-2,-,-,14,TRBV15,TGTGCCACCAGCAGATTCAGTGGTAACTATGGCTACACCTTC,CATSRFSGNYGYTF
TRBJ2-4,TRBD2,few,17,TRBV14,TGTGCCAGCAGCCAAGCCCGGACTAGCGGGGGGGAAAACATTCAGTACTTC,CASSQARTSGGENIQYF
TRBJ1-2,-,-,14,TRBV7-9,TGTGCCAGCAGCCTCGGGGTGACTAACTATGGCTACACCTTC,CASSLGVTNYGYTF
TRBJ2-1,-,-,15,TRBV7-2,TGTGCCAGCAGCTCCAGACTAGACTACTACAATGAGCAGTTCTTC,CASSSRLDYYNEQFF
TRBJ1-1,-,-,16,TRBV4-1,TGCGCCAGCAGCCGCTACGGACAGCCCAAGGGCACTGAAGCTTTCTTT,CASSRYGQPKGTEAFF
TRBJ2-1,-,-,11,TRBV12-3/TRBV12-4,TGTGCCAGCATGGACTGGAATGAGCAGTTCTTC,CASMDWNEQFF
TRBJ2-7,-,-,14,TRBV7-2,TGTGCCAGCAGCCCTACCGGGTCCTCCTACGAGCAGTACTTC,CASSPTGSSYEQYF
TRBJ1-2,-,-,15,TRBV21-1,TGTGCCAGCAGGACAGGGGGCAGAAAGGGCTATGGCTACACCTTC,CASRTGGRKGYGYTF
TRBJ1-1,-,-,13,TRBV6-4,TGTGCCAGCAGTGACTCAAGCGGGACTGAAGCTTTCTTT,CASSDSSGTEAFF
TRBJ1-2,-,-,11,TRBV20-1,TGCAGTGCTCCGCTACCGGGGGTGTACGCCTTC,CSAPLPGVYAF
TRBJ2-1,TRBD2,-,15,TRBV7-2,TGTGCCAGCAGCCCCGGGGGGGCCGCTTTCAATGAGCAGTTCTTC,CASSPGGAAFNEQFF
TRBJ1-4,-,-,16,TRBV7-9,TGTGCCAGCAGCCCCCGTTATGGGCAGAGAGATGAAAAACTGTTTTTT,CASSPRYGQRDEKLFF
TRBJ1-2,-,-,18,TRBV4-2,TGTGCCAGCAGCCAAGCCGGGCAGCCTACCCGGGCTCCTTATGGCTACACCTTC,CASSQAGQPTRAPYGYTF
TRBJ2-1,TRBD2,-,15,TRBV3-1/TRBV3-2,TGTGCCAGCAGCCCACTCCTAGCGGGGGACAATGAGCAGTTCTTC,CASSPLLAGDNEQFF
TRBJ1-2,-,-,15,TRBV19,TGTGCCAGTAAAATGGGGTACAGGGAGGGGGATGGCTACACCTTC,CASKMGYREGDGYTF
TRBJ2-7,-,few,17,TRBV7-9,TGTGCCAGCAGCCTGTCTCTATGGGCGGGGAGCTCCTACGAGCAGTACTTC,CASSLSLWAGSSYEQYF
TRBJ1-1,-,few,16,TRBV5-6,TGTGCCAGCAGCTGGGGGGCCGGGGTTGGGAACACTGAAGCTTTCTTT,CASSWGAGVGNTEAFF
TRBJ1-2,-,-,12,TRBV7-9,TGTGCCAGCAGCTTCCGGGGAGATGGCTACACCTTC,CASSFRGDGYTF
TRBJ1-2,-,-,13,TRBV12-3/TRBV12-4,TGTGCCAGCAGTTTATGGACCGCCTATGGCTACACCTTC,CASSLWTAYGYTF
TRBJ1-1,-,-,15,TRBV5-6,TGTGCCAGCAGCTTGGTGGGTGTTGAGAACACTGAAGCTTTCTTT,CASSLVGVENTEAFF
TRBJ1-4,-,-,15,TRBV6-5,TGTGCCAGCAGCTTAGGAGGCTACACTTATGAAAAACTGTTTTTT,CASSLGGYTYEKLFF
TRBJ1-4,-,-,14,TRBV7-9,TGTGCCACCACCTCCCCAGCAACTAATGAAAAACTGTTTTTT,CATTSPATNEKLFF
TRBJ1-2,TRBD1,-,14,TRBV5-1,TGCGCCAGCAGCCCGACAGGGGGGAACTATGGCTACACCTTC,CASSPTGGNYGYTF
TRBJ1-1,-,-,13,TRBV6-4,TGTGCCAGCAGTACTTCCATGAACACTGAAGCTTTCTTT,CASSTSMNTEAFF
TRBJ2-3,-,-,12,TRBV13,TGTGCCAGCAGCATTAATATGGATACGCAGTATTTT,CASSINMDTQYF
TRBJ1-1,-,-,13,TRBV3-1/TRBV3-2,TGTGCCAGCAGCCAAGATCGGGGCACTGAAGCTTTCTTT,CASSQDRGTEAFF
TRBJ1-1,-,-,13,TRBV5-4,TGTGCCAGCAGCTTGAACCCCCAATCTGAAGCTTTCTTT,CASSLNPQSEAFF
TRBJ2-7,-,-,13,TRBV7-9,TGTGCCAGCAGCTCTACAGGGTCCTACGAGCAGTACTTC,CASSSTGSYEQYF
TRBJ2-5,-,-,14,TRBV2,TGTGCCAGCATGCCGCGGGGGCCGGAAGAGACCCAGTACTTC,CASMPRGPEETQYF
TRBJ2-7,TRBD1,-,13,TRBV2,TGTGCCAGCAGCCAAGGACAGGGCAACGAGCAGTACTTC,CASSQGQGNEQYF
TRBJ2-7,TRBD1,-,14,TRBV6-5,TGTGCCAGCAGTCCGGGACAGGGCCCTCGCGAGCAGTACTTC,CASSPGQGPREQYF
TRBJ1-1,-,-,13,TRBV28,TGTGCCAGCAGTCTACCAGGGTGGCCTGAAGCTTTCTTT,CASSLPGWPEAFF
TRBJ2-5,TRBD2,-,14,TRBV7-9,TGTGCCAGCAGCCAAGGGACTATCCAAGAGACCCAGTACTTC,CASSQGTIQETQYF
TRBJ2-7,-,-,15,TRBV5-1,TGCGCCAGCAGCTTGTTGACCTTGAGCTCCTACGAGCAGTACTTC,CASSLLTLSSYEQYF
TRBJ1-2,-,-,13,TRBV7-9,TGTGCCAGCAGCTATGGAATCCCCTATGGCTACACCTTC,CASSYGIPYGYTF
TRBJ2-7,-,once,15,TRBV6-5,TGTGCCAGCAGTTACTCGATGGCTAGAGACTACGAGCAGTACTTC,CASSYSMARDYEQYF
TRBJ1-1,-,once,15,TRBV2,TGTGCCAGCAGTGCCTCGGTGGGGGCGGACACTGAAGCTTTCTTT,CASSASVGADTEAFF
TRBJ1-5,-,-,15,TRBV4-1,TGCGCCAGCAGCCAAGGGAGGGGAGATGCTCAGCCCCAGCATTTT,CASSQGRGDAQPQHF
TRBJ1-1,-,-,15,TRBV5-1,TGCGCCAGCAGGGTCTTCGCGGGCACGGACACTGAAGCTTTCTTT,CASRVFAGTDTEAFF
TRBJ2-2,-,-,15,TRBV6-5,TGTGCCAGCAACCAGTTAGTGCGAGGCCCCGGGGAGCTGTTTTTT,CASNQLVRGPGELFF
TRBJ1-2,-,-,12,TRBV28,TGTGCCAGCAGTCTCGGGGACTATGGCTACACCTTC,CASSLGDYGYTF
TRBJ1-1,TRBD1,-,14,TRBV2,TGTGCCAGCAGCCTCGACAGGGGAGTAGCTGAAGCTTTCTTT,CASSLDRGVAEAFF
TRBJ2-3,-,-,13,TRBV28,TGTGCCAGCAGTCCCGAGGGACCCGATACGCAGTATTTT,CASSPEGPDTQYF
TRBJ2-2,-,once,15,TRBV4-2,TGTGCCAGCAGCCAAGAGGTGGCTACCGGGGGGGAGCTGTTTTTT,CASSQEVATGGELFF
TRBJ1-1,-,-,16,TRBV11-2,TGTGCCAGCAGAAACCTCCGGGGGCGGGCGGGGACTGAAGCTTTCTTT,CASRNLRGRAGTEAFF
TRBJ2-7,-,-,15,TRBV6-5,TGTGCCAGCAGTAACTACGGGTTGGGTGAGGGCGAGCAGTACTTC,CASSNYGLGEGEQYF
TRBJ2-7,TRBD1,-,14,TRBV30,TGTGCCTGGGGCCGGGACAGATATCAATACGAGCAGTACTTC,CAWGRDRYQYEQYF